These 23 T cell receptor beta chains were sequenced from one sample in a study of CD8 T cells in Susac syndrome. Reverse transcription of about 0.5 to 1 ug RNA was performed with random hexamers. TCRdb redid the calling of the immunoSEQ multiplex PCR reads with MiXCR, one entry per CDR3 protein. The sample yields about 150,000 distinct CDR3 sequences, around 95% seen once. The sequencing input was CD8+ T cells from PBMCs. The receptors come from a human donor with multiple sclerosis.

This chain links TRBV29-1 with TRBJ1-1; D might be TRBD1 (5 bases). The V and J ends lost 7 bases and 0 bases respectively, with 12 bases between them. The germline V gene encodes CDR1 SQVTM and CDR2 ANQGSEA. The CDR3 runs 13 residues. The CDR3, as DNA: TGCAGCGGGACGGGGGGGGTGAACACTGAAGCTTTCTTT. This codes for CSGTGGVNTEAFF. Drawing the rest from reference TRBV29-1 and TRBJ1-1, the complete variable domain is SAVISQKPSRDICQRGTSLTIQCQVDSQVTMMFWYRQQPGQSLTLIATANQGSEATYESGFVIDKFPISRPNLTFSTLTVSNMSPEDSSIYLCSGTGGVNTEAFFGQGTRLTVV.

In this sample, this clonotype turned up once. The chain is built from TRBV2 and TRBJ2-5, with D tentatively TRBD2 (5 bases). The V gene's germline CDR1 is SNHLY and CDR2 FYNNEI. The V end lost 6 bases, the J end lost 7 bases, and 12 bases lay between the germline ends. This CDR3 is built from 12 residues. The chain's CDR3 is CASSGPEGTQYF. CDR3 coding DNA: TGTGCCAGCAGCGGCCCAGAGGGGACCCAGTACTTC.

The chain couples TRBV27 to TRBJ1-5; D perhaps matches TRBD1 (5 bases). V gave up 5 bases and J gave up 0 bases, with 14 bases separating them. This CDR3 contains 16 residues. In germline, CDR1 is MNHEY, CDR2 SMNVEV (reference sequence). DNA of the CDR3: TGTGCCAGCAGTCTTCAGGGAATTTATAGCAATCAGCCCCAGCATTTT. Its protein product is CASSLQGIYSNQPQHF.

DNA of the CDR3: TGTGCCTGGAGTTGGGCTGGGGGCTACACCTTC. This gives the protein CAWSWAGGYTF. The V call is TRBV30, the J call TRBJ1-2; D remains unclear. Trimming stripped 2 bases from V and 8 bases from J, with 9 bases between. This CDR3 contains 11 residues. Germline V gene sequence: CDR1 GTSNPN, CDR2 SVGIG (reference sequence).

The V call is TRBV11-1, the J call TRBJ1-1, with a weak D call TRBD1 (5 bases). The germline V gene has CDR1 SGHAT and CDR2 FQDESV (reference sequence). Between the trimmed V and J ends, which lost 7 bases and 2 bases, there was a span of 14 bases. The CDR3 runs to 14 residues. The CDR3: CASIRGVDNTEAFF. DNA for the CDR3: TGTGCCAGCATAAGGGGCGTGGACAACACTGAAGCTTTCTTT.

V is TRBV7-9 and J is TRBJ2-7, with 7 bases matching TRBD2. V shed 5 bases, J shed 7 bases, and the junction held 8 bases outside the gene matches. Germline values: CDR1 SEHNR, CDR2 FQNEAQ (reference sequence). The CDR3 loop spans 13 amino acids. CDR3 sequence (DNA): TGTGCCAGCAGCGCAAGGGGAGGGGATGAGCAGTACGTC. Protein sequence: CASSARGGDEQYV.

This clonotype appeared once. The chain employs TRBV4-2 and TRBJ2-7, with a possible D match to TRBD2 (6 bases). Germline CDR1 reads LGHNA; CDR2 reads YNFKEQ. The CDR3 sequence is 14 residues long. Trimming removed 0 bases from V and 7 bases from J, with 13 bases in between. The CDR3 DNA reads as TGTGCCAGCAGCCAAGACCTGGGACTCGGAGAGCAGTACGTC. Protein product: CASSQDLGLGEQYV.

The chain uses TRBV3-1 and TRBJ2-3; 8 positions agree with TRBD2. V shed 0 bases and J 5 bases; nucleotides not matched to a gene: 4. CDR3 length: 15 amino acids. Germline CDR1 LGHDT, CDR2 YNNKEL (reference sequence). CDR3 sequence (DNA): TGTGCCAGCAGCCAAGAACCGGGACTAGGAGATACGCAGTATTTT. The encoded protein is CASSQEPGLGDTQYF.

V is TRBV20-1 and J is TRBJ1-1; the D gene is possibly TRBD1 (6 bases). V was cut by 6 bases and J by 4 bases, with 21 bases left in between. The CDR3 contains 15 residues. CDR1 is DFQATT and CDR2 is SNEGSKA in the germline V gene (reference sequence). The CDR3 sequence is CSAARGGEVSTEAFF. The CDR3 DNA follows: TGCAGTGCCGCTCGGGGGGGCGAGGTGAGCACTGAAGCTTTCTTT.

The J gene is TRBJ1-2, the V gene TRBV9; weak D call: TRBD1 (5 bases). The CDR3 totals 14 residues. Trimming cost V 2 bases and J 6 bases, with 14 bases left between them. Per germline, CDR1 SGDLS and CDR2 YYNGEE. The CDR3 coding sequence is TGTGCCAGCAGCGTTACGGGGGGGATCGATGGCTACACCTTC. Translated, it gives CASSVTGGIDGYTF.

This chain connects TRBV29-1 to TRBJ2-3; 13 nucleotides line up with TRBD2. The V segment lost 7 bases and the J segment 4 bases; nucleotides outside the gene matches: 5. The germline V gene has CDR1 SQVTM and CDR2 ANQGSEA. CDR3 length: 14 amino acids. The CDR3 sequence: CSASGTSGADTQYF. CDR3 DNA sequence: TGCAGCGCCTCCGGGACTAGCGGGGCAGATACGCAGTATTTT.

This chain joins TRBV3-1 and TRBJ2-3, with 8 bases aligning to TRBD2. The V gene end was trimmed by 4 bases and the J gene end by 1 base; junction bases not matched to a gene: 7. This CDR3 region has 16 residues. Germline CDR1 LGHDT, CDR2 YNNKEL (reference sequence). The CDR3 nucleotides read TGTGCCAGCAGCCTTACCGGGACTAGAGGCACAGATACGCAGTATTTT. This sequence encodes CASSLTGTRGTDTQYF.

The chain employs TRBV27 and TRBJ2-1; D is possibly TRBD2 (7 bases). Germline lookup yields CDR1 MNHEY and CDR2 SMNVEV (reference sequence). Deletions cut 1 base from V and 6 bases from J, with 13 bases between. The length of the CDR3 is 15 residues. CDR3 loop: CASSLFRGAGNEQFF. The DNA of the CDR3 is TGTGCCAGCAGTTTATTCCGGGGGGCGGGCAATGAGCAGTTCTTC.

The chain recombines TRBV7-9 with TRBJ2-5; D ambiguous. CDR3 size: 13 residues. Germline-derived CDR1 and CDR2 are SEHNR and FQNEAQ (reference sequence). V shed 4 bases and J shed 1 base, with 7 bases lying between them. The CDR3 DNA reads TGTGCCAGCAGCTCCGTGATCCAAGAGACCCAGTACTTC. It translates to CASSSVIQETQYF. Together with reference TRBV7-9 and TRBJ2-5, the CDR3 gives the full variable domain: DTGVSQNPRHKITKRGQNVTFRCDPISEHNRLYWYRQTLGQGPEFLTYFQNEAQLEKSRLLSDRFSAERPKGSFSTLEIQRTEQGDSAMYLCASSSVIQETQYFGPGTRLLVL.

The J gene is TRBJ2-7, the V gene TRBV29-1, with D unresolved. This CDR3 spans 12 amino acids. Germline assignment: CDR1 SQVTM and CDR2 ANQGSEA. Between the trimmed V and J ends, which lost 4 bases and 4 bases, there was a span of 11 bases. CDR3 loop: CSVGFSKYEQYF. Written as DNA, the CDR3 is TGCAGCGTTGGTTTTAGCAAGTACGAGCAGTACTTC.

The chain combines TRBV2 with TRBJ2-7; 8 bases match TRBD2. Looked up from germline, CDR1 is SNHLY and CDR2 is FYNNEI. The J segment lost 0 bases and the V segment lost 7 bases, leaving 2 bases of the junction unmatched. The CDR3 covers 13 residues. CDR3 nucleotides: TGTGCCAGCAATAGCGGGGTCTCCTACGAGCAGTACGTC. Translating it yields CASNSGVSYEQYV.

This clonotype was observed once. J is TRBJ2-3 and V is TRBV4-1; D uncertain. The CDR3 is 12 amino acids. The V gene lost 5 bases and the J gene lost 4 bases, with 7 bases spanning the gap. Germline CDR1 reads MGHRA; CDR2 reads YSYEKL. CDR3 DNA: TGCGCCAGCAGCGTTCCAGCAGATACGCAGTATTTT. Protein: CASSVPADTQYF.

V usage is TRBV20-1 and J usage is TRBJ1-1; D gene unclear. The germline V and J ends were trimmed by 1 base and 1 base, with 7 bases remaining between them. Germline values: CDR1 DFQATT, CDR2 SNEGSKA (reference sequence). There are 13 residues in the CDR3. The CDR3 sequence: CSARGRANTEAFF. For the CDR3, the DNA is TGCAGTGCTAGAGGGAGGGCGAACACTGAAGCTTTCTTT.

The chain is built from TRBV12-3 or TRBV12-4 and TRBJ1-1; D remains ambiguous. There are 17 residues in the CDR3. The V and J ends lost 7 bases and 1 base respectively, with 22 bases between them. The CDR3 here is CASTEWQGWEANTEAFF. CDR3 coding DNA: TGTGCCAGCACCGAATGGCAAGGGTGGGAGGCGAACACTGAAGCTTTCTTT.

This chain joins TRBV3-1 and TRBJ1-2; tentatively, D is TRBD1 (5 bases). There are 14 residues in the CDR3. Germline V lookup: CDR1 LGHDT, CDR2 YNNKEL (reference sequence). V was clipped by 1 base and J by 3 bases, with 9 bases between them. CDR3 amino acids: CASSQGWGDYGYTF. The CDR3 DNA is TGTGCCAGCAGCCAAGGATGGGGGGACTATGGCTACACCTTC.

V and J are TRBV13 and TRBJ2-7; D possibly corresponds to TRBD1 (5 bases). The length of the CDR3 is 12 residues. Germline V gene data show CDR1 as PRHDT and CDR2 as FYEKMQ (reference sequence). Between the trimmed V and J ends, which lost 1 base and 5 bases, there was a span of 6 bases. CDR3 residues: CASSLEGDEQYF. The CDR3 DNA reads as TGTGCCAGCAGCTTAGAAGGGGACGAGCAGTACTTC.

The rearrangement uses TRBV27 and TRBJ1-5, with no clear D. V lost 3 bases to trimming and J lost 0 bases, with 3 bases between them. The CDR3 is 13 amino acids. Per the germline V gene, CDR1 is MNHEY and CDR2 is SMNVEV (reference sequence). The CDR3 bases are TGTGCCAGCAGTTTCTATAGCAATCAGCCCCAGCATTTT. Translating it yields CASSFYSNQPQHF.

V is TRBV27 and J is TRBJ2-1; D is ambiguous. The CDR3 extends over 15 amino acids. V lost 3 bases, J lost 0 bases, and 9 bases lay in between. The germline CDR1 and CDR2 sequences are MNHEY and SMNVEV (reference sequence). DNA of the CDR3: TGTGCCAGCAGTTTTATTCAGAGCTCCTACAATGAGCAGTTCTTC. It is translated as CASSFIQSSYNEQFF.